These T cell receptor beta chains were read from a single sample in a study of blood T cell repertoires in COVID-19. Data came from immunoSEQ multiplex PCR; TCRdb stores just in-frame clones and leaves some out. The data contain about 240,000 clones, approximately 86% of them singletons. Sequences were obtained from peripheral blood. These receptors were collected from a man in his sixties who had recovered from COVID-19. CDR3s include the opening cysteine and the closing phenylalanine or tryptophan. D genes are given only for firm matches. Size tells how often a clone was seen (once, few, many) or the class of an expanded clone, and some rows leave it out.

CDR3nt: TGTGCCAGCAAAGGGATCAGGGGGGCCAAAAACATTCAGTACTTC; CDR3aa: CASKGIRGAKNIQYF; abundance: .; j_gene: TRBJ2-4; v_gene: TRBV2; d_gene: TRBD1
CDR3nt: TGTGCCAGCAGTTGGGACATTCATGGAAACACCATATATTTT; CDR3aa: CASSWDIHGNTIYF; abundance: once; j_gene: TRBJ1-3; v_gene: TRBV5-5; d_gene: .
CDR3nt: TGCAGTGCTAGTCACATGAACACTGAAGCTTTCTTT; CDR3aa: CSASHMNTEAFF; abundance: .; j_gene: TRBJ1-1; v_gene: TRBV20-1; d_gene: .
CDR3nt: TGTGCCAGCAGTTTAGGCAGGCCCAACTATGGCTACACCTTC; CDR3aa: CASSLGRPNYGYTF; abundance: .; j_gene: TRBJ1-2; v_gene: TRBV27; d_gene: .
CDR3nt: TGTGCCAGCAGTACCCACAGGAGCTCCTACGAGCAGTACTTC; CDR3aa: CASSTHRSSYEQYF; abundance: .; j_gene: TRBJ2-7; v_gene: TRBV27; d_gene: .
CDR3nt: TGTGCCAGCAGTTTCGGGGGGTACGAGCAGTACTTC; CDR3aa: CASSFGGYEQYF; abundance: .; j_gene: TRBJ2-7; v_gene: TRBV12-3/TRBV12-4; d_gene: TRBD2
CDR3nt: TGTGCCTGGAGTGTACCGGGGGACTATGGCTACACCTTC; CDR3aa: CAWSVPGDYGYTF; abundance: .; j_gene: TRBJ1-2; v_gene: TRBV30; d_gene: .
CDR3nt: TGTGCCAGCAGGGCCGGGACAGGGTTCACTGAAGCTTTCTTT; CDR3aa: CASRAGTGFTEAFF; abundance: .; j_gene: TRBJ1-1; v_gene: TRBV6-5; d_gene: TRBD1
CDR3nt: TGTGCCAGCAGTTACGGGGGGACGATAGCCGAGCAGTACTTC; CDR3aa: CASSYGGTIAEQYF; abundance: .; j_gene: TRBJ2-7; v_gene: TRBV6-6; d_gene: .
CDR3nt: TGTGCCTGGGGGTTCGGGGGAGGTGAAAAACTGTTTTTT; CDR3aa: CAWGFGGGEKLFF; abundance: .; j_gene: TRBJ1-4; v_gene: TRBV30; d_gene: .
CDR3nt: TGTGCCAGCAGAAACGGCCGGGGTGGTCACACAGATACGCAGTATTTT; CDR3aa: CASRNGRGGHTDTQYF; abundance: .; j_gene: TRBJ2-3; v_gene: TRBV5-4; d_gene: .
CDR3nt: TGCGCCAGCAGCCCTGCTGGACAGGTGCCAGGCTACACCTTC; CDR3aa: CASSPAGQVPGYTF; abundance: .; j_gene: TRBJ1-2; v_gene: TRBV5-1; d_gene: TRBD1
CDR3nt: TGTGCCAGCAGTTACGGTAGGACAGGGAACGAGCAGTACTTC; CDR3aa: CASSYGRTGNEQYF; abundance: few; j_gene: TRBJ2-7; v_gene: TRBV6-6; d_gene: TRBD1
CDR3nt: TGTGCCACCAGTGATTTGTGGGGAGGAGAGACCCAGTACTTC; CDR3aa: CATSDLWGGETQYF; abundance: .; j_gene: TRBJ2-5; v_gene: TRBV24-1; d_gene: .
CDR3nt: TGTGCCAGCAGCCCTGGACTAGCGGGGGGCCGTGTCACCGGGGAGCTGTTTTTT; CDR3aa: CASSPGLAGGRVTGELFF; abundance: .; j_gene: TRBJ2-2; v_gene: TRBV5-4; d_gene: TRBD2
CDR3nt: TGTGCCAGCAGCTCCTGGGGCCCCGGCGGGGCCAACGTCCTGACTTTC; CDR3aa: CASSSWGPGGANVLTF; abundance: .; j_gene: TRBJ2-6; v_gene: TRBV5-6; d_gene: .
CDR3nt: TGTGCCAGCAGCCCTGGACTAGTCGCCCGGGAGACCCAGTACTTC; CDR3aa: CASSPGLVARETQYF; abundance: .; j_gene: TRBJ2-5; v_gene: TRBV5-6; d_gene: TRBD2
CDR3nt: TGTGCCAGCAGCTTGGTGTCGGGGGGTGGCACAGATACGCAGTATTTT; CDR3aa: CASSLVSGGGTDTQYF; abundance: .; j_gene: TRBJ2-3; v_gene: TRBV5-6; d_gene: TRBD2
CDR3nt: TGTGCCAGCAGCTTAGGCCAGGGGGCGTTTCCCGGGGCCAACGTCCTGACTTTC; CDR3aa: CASSLGQGAFPGANVLTF; abundance: few; j_gene: TRBJ2-6; v_gene: TRBV7-9; d_gene: TRBD1
CDR3nt: TGTGCCAGCAGCCAAGAAGCGGGTAGCCTCTGGGGCTCCTACGAGCAGTACTTC; CDR3aa: CASSQEAGSLWGSYEQYF; abundance: once; j_gene: TRBJ2-7; v_gene: TRBV4-2; d_gene: .